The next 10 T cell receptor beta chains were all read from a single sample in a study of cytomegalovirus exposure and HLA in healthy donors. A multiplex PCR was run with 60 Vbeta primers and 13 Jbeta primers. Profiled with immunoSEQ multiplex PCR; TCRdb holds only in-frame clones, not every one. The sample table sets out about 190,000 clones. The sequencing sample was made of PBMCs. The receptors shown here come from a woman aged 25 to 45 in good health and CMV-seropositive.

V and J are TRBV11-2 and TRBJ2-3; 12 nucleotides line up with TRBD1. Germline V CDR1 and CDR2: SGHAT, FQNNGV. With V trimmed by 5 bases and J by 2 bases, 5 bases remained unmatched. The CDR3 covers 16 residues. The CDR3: CASSRGQGADTDTQYF. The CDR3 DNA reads TGTGCCAGCAGCAGGGGACAGGGGGCCGACACAGATACGCAGTATTTT.

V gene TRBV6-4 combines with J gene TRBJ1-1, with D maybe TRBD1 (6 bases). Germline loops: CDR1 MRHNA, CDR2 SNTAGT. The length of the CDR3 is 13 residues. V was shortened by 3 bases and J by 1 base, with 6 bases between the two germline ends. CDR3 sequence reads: CASSEQGNTEAFF. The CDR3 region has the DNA TGTGCCAGCAGTGAACAGGGGAACACTGAAGCTTTCTTT.

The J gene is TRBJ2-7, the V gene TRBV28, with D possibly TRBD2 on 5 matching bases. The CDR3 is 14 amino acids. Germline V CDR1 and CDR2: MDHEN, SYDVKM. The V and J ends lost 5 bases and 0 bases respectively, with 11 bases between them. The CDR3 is CASSPAVSSYEQYF. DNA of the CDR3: TGTGCCAGCAGTCCAGCGGTAAGCTCCTACGAGCAGTACTTC. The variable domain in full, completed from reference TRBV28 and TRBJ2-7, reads DVKVTQSSRYLVKRTGEKVFLECVQDMDHENMFWYRQDPGLGLRLIYFSYDVKMKEKGDIPEGYSVSREKKERFSLILESASTNQTSMYLCASSPAVSSYEQYFGPGTRLTVT.

CDR3 residues: CASSTPGQGDQETQYF. The CDR3 coding sequence is TGTGCCAGTAGTACCCCAGGACAGGGAGACCAAGAGACCCAGTACTTC. This chain links TRBV19 with TRBJ2-5; 8 bases align to TRBD1. Germline assignment: CDR1 LNHDA and CDR2 SQIVND (reference sequence). This CDR3 spans 16 amino acids. With V trimmed by 4 bases and J by 0 bases, 7 bases remained unmatched.

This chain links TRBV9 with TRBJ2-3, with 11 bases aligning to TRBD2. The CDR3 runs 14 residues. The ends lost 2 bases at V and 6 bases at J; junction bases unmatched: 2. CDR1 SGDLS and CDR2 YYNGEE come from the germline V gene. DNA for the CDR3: TGTGCCAGCAGCGTGACTAGCGGGACGGATACGCAGTATTTT. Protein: CASSVTSGTDTQYF.

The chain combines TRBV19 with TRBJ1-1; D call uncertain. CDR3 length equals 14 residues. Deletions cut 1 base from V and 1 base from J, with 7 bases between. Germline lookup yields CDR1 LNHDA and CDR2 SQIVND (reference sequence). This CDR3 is CASSIGLSNTEAFF. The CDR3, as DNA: TGTGCCAGTAGTATAGGACTCTCGAACACTGAAGCTTTCTTT. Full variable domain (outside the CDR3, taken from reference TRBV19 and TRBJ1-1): DGGITQSPKYLFRKEGQNVTLSCEQNLNHDAMYWYRQDPGQGLRLIYYSQIVNDFQKGDIAEGYSVSREKKESFPLTVTSAQKNPTAFYLCASSIGLSNTEAFFGQGTRLTVV.

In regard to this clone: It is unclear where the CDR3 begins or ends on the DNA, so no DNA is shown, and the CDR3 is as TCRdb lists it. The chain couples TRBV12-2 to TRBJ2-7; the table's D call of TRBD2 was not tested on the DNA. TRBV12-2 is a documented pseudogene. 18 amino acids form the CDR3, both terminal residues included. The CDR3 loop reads CASRLVVAAGAVLDEQYF.

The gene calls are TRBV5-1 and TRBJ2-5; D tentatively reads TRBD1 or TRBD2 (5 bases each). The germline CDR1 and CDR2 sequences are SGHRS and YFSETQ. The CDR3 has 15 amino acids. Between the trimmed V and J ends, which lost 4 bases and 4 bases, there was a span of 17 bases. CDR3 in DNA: TGCGCCAGCAGCCTGGGACGGGGAGTTGGAGAGACCCAGTACTTC. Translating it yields CASSLGRGVGETQYF.

The CDR3 DNA reads TGTGCCAGCAGTTTTTCGGACAGGGGGCTAGGCACTGAAGCTTTCTTT. It encodes CASSFSDRGLGTEAFF. V and J are TRBV27 and TRBJ1-1, with TRBD1 matching 11 bases. CDR1 MNHEY and CDR2 SMNVEV come from the germline V gene (reference sequence). The CDR3 consists of 16 residues. Trimming took 3 bases from V and 4 from J; bases not matched to a gene: 7.

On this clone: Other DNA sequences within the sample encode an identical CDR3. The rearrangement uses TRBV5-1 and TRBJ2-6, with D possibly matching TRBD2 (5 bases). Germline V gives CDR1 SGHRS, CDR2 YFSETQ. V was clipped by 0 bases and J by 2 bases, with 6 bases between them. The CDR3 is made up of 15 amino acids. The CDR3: CASSLGGPGANVLTF. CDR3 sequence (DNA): TGCGCCAGCAGCTTGGGAGGGCCTGGGGCCAACGTCCTGACTTTC.